The clone carrying this T cell receptor (beta chain) was picked up a small number of times. Its antigen is unidentified. Attachment of unique molecular identifiers to individual cDNA molecules was performed in the library. TCRdb re-called the RACE reads through MiXCR, storing one row per CDR3 protein. The sample consists of 150,000 or so distinct CDR3 sequences, 14% of them appearing once. The record originates from a study of human T cells and chemical hapten exposure. Study-wide findings and caveats: TCRs exceeding a frequency of 1 in 1000 stayed unchanged under DPC sensitization.

Time point reported: patch test 1, 2 weeks after DPC sensitization. Treatment of the sample: therapeutic diphenylcyclopropenone sensitization with weekly scalp DPC. This specimen was whole blood, taken in connection with sensitization to the hapten diphenylcyclopropenone (DPC). The sequence was collected from a woman aged 25 to 39 with alopecia areata. Some clones in this sample may be carry-over from other donors' samples.

The CDR3 nucleotides read TGTGCCAGCAGCCAAGAGGAAAGGGTTAGCACAGATACGCAGTATTTT. This encodes CASSQEERVSTDTQYF. The rearrangement joins TRBV3-1 to TRBJ2-3; D gene ambiguous. CDR3 length: 16 residues. CDR1 and CDR2 (germline): LGHDT, YNNKEL (reference sequence). V lost 0 bases and J lost 0, with 10 bases in between.